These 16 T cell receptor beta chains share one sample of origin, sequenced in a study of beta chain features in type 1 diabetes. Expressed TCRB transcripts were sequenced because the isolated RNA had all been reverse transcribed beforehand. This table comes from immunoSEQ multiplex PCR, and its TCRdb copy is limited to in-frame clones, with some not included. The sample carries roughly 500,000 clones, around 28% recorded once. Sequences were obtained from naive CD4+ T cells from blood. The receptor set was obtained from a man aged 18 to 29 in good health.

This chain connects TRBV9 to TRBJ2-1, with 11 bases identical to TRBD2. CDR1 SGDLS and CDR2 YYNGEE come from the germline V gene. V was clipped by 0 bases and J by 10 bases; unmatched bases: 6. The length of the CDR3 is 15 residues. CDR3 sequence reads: CASSVVAGGAGEQFF. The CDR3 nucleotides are TGTGCCAGCAGCGTAGTAGCGGGAGGGGCGGGCGAGCAGTTCTTC.

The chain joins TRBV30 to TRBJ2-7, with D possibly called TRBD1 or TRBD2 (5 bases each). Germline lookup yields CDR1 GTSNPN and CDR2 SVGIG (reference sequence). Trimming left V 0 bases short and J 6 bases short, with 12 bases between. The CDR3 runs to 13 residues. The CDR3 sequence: CAWSVQPGTEQYF. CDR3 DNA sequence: TGTGCCTGGAGTGTACAACCAGGGACCGAGCAGTACTTC.

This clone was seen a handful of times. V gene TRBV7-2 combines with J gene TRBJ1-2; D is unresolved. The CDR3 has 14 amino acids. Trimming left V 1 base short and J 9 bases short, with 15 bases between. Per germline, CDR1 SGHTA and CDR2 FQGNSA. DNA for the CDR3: TGTGCCAGCAGCTTAGGAGGCAGCTCTCCCCGCTACACCTTC. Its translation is CASSLGGSSPRYTF.

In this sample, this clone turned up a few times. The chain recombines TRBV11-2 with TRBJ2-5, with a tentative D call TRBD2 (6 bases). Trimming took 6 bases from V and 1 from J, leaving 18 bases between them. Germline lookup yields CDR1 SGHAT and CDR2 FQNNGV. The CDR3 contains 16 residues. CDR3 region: CASSHRLDPTQETQYF. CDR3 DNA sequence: TGTGCCAGCAGTCACCGACTAGACCCTACCCAAGAGACCCAGTACTTC.

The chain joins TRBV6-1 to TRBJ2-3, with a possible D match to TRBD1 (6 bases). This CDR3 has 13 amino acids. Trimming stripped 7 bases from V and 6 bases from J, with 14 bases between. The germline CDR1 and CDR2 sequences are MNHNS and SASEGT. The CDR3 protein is CASNPGQSDTQYF. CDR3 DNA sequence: TGTGCCAGCAACCCAGGACAGTCGGATACGCAGTATTTT.

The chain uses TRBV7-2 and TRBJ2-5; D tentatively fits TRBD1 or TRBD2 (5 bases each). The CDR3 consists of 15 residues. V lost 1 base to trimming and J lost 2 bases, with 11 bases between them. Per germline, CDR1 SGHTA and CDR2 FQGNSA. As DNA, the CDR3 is TGTGCCAGCAGCTTAGGGGGACCGTTACAAGAGACCCAGTACTTC. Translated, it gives CASSLGGPLQETQYF.

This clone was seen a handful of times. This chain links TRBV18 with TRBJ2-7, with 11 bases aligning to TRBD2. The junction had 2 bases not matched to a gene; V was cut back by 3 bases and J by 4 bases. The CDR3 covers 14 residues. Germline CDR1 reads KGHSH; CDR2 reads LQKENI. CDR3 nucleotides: TGTGCCAGCTCACCGGGACTAGCGGAGTACGAGCAGTACTTC. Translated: CASSPGLAEYEQYF.

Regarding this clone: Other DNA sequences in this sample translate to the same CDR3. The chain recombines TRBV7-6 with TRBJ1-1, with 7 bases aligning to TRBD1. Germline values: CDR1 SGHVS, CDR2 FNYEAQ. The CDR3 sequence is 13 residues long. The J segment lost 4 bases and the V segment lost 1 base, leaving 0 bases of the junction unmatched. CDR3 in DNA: TGTGCCAGCAGCTTAGGACAGGGCACTGAAGCTTTCTTT. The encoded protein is CASSLGQGTEAFF.

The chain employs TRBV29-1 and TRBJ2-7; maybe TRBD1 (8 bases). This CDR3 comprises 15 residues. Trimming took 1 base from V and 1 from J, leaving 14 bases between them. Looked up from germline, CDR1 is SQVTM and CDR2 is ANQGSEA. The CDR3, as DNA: TGCAGCGTTGAAGGGAACAGGGGGGGATCCTACGAGCAGTACTTC. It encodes CSVEGNRGGSYEQYF.

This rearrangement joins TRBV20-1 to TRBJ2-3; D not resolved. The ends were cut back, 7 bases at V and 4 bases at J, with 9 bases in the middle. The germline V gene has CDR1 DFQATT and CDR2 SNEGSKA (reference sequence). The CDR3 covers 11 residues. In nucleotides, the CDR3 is TGCAGTGTCCTTCCAGCAGATACGCAGTATTTT. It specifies CSVLPADTQYF.

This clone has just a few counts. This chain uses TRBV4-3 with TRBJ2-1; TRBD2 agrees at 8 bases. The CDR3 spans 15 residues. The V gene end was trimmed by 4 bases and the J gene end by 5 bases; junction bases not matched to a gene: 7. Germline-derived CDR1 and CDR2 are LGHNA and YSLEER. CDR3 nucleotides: TGCGCCAGCAGCCGTACTAGCGGCGTTAACAATGAGCAGTTCTTC. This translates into CASSRTSGVNNEQFF.

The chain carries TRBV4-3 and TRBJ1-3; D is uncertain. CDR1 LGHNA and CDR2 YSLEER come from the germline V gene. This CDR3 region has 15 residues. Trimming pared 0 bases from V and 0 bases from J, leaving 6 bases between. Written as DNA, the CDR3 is TGCGCCAGCAGCCAAGAAGGGCTCTCTGGAAACACCATATATTTT. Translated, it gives CASSQEGLSGNTIYF.

The CDR3 nucleotides are TGCAGCGCCAAACACACAGGTTACGAGCAGTACTTC. Protein product: CSAKHTGYEQYF. The chain uses TRBV29-1 and TRBJ2-7, with D possibly matching TRBD1 (5 bases). CDR1 and CDR2 from the germline V gene are SQVTM and ANQGSEA. Trimming took off 7 bases at V and 4 bases at J, with 14 bases between the two ends. The CDR3 extends over 12 amino acids.

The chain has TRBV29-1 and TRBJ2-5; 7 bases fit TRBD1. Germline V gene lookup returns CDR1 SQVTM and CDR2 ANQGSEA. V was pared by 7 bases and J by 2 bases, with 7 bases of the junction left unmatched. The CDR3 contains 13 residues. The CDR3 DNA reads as TGCAGCGGTGCGCCGGGACAGCAAGAGACCCAGTACTTC. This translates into CSGAPGQQETQYF. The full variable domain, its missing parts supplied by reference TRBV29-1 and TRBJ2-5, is SAVISQKPSRDICQRGTSLTIQCQVDSQVTMMFWYRQQPGQSLTLIATANQGSEATYESGFVIDKFPISRPNLTFSTLTVSNMSPEDSSIYLCSGAPGQQETQYFGPGTRLLVL.

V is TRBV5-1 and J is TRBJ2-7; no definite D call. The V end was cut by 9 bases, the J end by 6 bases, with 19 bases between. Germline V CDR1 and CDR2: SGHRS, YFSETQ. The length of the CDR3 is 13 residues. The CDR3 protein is CATAQAVTGEQYF. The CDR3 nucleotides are TGCGCCACAGCGCAGGCTGTTACCGGCGAGCAGTACTTC.

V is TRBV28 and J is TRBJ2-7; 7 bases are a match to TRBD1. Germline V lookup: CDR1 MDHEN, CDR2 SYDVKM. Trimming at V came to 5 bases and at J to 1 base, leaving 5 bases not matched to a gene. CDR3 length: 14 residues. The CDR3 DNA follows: TGTGCCAGCAGTATCCGACAGGGTTCCTACGAGCAGTACTTC. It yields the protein CASSIRQGSYEQYF.